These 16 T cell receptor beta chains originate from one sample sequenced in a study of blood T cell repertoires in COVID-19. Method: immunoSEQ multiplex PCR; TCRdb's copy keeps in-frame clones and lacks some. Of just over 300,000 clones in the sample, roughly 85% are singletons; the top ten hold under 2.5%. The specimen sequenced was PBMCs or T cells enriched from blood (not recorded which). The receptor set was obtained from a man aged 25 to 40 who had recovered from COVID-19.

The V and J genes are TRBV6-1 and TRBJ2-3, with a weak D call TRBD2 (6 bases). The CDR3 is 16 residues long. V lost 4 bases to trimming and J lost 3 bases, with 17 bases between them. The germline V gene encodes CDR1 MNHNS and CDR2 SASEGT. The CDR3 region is CASSGLAGSRTDTQYF. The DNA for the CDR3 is TGTGCCAGCAGTGGCCTAGCCGGGAGTAGAACAGATACGCAGTATTTT.

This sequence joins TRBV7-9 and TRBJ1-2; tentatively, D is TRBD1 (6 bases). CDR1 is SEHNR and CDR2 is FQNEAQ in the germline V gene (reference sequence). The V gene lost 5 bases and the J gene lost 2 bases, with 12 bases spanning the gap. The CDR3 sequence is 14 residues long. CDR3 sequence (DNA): TGTGCCAGCAGCCCTCAGGGGCCCAACTATGGCTACACCTTC. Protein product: CASSPQGPNYGYTF.

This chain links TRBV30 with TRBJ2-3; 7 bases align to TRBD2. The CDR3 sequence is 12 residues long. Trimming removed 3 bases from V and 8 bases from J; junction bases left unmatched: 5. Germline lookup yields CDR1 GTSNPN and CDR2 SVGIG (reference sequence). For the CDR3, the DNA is TGTGCCTGGAGCGAAGGGGAGGGTACGCAGTATTTT. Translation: CAWSEGEGTQYF.

CDR3 sequence: CASSWTGADNQPQHF. The CDR3 DNA follows: TGTGCCAGCAGTTGGACAGGGGCCGACAATCAGCCCCAGCATTTT. The V gene is TRBV6-2 or TRBV6-3, the J gene TRBJ1-5, with 9 bases aligning to TRBD1. With 4 bases clipped from V and 3 bases from J, the junction kept 4 bases outside the gene matches. Per germline, CDR1 MNHEY and CDR2 SVGEGT. This CDR3 contains 15 residues.

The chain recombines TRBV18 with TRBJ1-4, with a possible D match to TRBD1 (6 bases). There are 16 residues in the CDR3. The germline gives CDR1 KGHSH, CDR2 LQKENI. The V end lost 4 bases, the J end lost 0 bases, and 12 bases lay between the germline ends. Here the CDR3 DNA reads TGTGCCAGCTCACGCGACAGGCTCGCAACTAATGAAAAACTGTTTTTT. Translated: CASSRDRLATNEKLFF.

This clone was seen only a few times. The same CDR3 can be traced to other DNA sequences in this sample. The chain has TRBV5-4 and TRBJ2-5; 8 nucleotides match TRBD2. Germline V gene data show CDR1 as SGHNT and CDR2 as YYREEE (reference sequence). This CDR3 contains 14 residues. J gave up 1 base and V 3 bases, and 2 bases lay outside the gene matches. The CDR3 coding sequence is TGTGCCAGCAGCTCCGGGGGGGTCCAAGAGACCCAGTACTTC. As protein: CASSSGGVQETQYF.

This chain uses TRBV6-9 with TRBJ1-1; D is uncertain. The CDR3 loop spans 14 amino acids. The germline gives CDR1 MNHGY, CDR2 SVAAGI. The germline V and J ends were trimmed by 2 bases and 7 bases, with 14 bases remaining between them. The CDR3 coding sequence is TGTGCCAGCAGTTATCAGGCAGCCTTAAATGAAGCTTTCTTT. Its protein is CASSYQAALNEAFF.

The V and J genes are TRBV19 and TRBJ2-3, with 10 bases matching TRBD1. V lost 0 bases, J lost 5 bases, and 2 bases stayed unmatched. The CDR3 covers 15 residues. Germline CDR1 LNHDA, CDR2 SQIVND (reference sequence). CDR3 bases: TGTGCCAGTAGTATAGATCGGACAGGGGGAGATACGCAGTATTTT. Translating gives CASSIDRTGGDTQYF. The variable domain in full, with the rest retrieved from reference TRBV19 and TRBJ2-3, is DGGITQSPKYLFRKEGQNVTLSCEQNLNHDAMYWYRQDPGQGLRLIYYSQIVNDFQKGDIAEGYSVSREKKESFPLTVTSAQKNPTAFYLCASSIDRTGGDTQYFGPGTRLTVL.

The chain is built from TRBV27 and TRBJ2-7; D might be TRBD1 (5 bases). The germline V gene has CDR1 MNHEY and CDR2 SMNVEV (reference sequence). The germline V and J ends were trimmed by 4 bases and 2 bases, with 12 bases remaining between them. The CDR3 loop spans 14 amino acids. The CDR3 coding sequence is TGTGCCAGCAGTTCAGGGATAGGTCCCTACGAGCAGTACTTC. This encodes CASSSGIGPYEQYF.

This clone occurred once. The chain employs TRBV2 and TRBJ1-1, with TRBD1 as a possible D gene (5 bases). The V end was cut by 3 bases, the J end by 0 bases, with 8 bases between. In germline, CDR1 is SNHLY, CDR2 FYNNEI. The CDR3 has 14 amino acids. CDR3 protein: CASSDTGVNTEAFF. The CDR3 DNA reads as TGTGCCAGCAGTGACACGGGGGTGAACACTGAAGCTTTCTTT.

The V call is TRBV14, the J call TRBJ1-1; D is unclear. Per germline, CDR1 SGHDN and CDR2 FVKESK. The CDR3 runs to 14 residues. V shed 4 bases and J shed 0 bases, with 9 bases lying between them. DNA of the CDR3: TGTGCCAGCAGCCCCCGGAGACTGAACACTGAAGCTTTCTTT. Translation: CASSPRRLNTEAFF.

The CDR3 loop is CASSLDGGRGRTDTQYF. CDR3 DNA sequence: TGTGCCAGCAGCTTGGATGGTGGGCGGGGGCGCACAGATACGCAGTATTTT. This chain links TRBV5-4 with TRBJ2-3, with D possibly being TRBD2 (7 bases). The CDR3 is 17 amino acids. V lost 0 bases to trimming and J lost 1 base, with 15 bases between them. CDR1 and CDR2 (germline): SGHNT, YYREEE (reference sequence).

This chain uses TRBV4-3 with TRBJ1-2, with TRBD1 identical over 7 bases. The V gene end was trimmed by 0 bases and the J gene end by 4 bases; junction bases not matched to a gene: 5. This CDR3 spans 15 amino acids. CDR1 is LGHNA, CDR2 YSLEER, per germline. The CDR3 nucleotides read TGCGCCAGCAGCCAAGAGGCCCAGGGGGGCTATGGCTACACCTTC. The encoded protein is CASSQEAQGGYGYTF.

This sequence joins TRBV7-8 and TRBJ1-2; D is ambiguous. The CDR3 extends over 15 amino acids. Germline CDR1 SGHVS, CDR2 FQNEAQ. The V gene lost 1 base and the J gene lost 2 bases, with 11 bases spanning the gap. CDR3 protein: CASSLEALPNYGYTF. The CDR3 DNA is TGTGCCAGCAGCTTAGAAGCCCTCCCCAACTATGGCTACACCTTC.

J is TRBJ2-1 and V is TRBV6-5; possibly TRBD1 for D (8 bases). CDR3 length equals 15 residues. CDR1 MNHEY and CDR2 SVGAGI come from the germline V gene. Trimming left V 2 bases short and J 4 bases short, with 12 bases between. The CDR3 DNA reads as TGTGCCAGCAGTTACACAGGGGGGGGTTACAATGAGCAGTTCTTC. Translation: CASSYTGGGYNEQFF.

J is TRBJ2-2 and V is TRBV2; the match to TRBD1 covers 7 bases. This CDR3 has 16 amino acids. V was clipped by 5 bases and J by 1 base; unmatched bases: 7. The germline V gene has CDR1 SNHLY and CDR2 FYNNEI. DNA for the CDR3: TGTGCCAGCAGTCAACAGGGGCTCAAGAACACCGGGGAGCTGTTTTTT. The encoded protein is CASSQQGLKNTGELFF.